Listed here are 5 T cell receptor beta chains from one sample, sequenced in a study of blood T cell repertoires in COVID-19. Sequencing was performed with immunoSEQ multiplex PCR; in TCRdb, only in-frame clones are kept and a portion is missing. The sample has roughly 74,000 clones, approximately 84% seen once. Sequenced material: peripheral blood. The receptors come from a man in his 70s with acute or convalescent COVID-19.

V usage is TRBV19 and J usage is TRBJ1-5; D is perhaps TRBD1 (6 bases). With 8 bases removed from V and 9 bases from J, the gap between germline ends came to 20 bases. This CDR3 has 14 amino acids. The V gene's germline CDR1 is LNHDA and CDR2 SQIVND (reference sequence). CDR3 protein: CASSFGTPDSPQHF. CDR3 nucleotides: TGTGCCAGTTCGTTCGGGACACCCGATTCGCCCCAGCATTTT.

The rearrangement links TRBV27 to TRBJ2-3, with 7 bases aligning to TRBD1. The junction had 3 bases not matched to a gene; V was cut back by 5 bases and J by 1 base. Per germline, CDR1 MNHEY and CDR2 SMNVEV (reference sequence). This CDR3 contains 14 residues. The CDR3 DNA sequence: TGTGCCAGCAGTGTAGGACAGGGCACAGATACGCAGTATTTT. Translated, it gives CASSVGQGTDTQYF.

The CDR3 protein is CASSVAGQGDEQFF. The CDR3 DNA is TGTGCCAGCAGCGTAGCTGGGCAGGGTGATGAGCAGTTCTTC. The chain recombines TRBV9 with TRBJ2-1; tentatively, D is TRBD1 (5 bases). The V and J ends lost 0 bases and 8 bases respectively, with 12 bases between them. From germline, CDR1 is SGDLS and CDR2 YYNGEE. The length of the CDR3 is 14 residues.

The V and J genes are TRBV18 and TRBJ2-2; 8 nucleotides align to TRBD1. The CDR3 is 16 amino acids. Looked up from germline, CDR1 is KGHSH and CDR2 is LQKENI. V was clipped by 3 bases and J by 5 bases; unmatched bases: 8. CDR3 region: CASSPRQGQSTGELFF. The CDR3 DNA reads TGTGCCAGCTCACCCAGACAGGGGCAGTCAACCGGGGAGCTGTTTTTT.

This clone has just one count. The V and J genes are TRBV6-5 and TRBJ2-6; 7 bases are shared with TRBD1. Trimming took 5 bases from V and 4 from J; bases not matched to a gene: 5. There are 15 residues in the CDR3. The germline gives CDR1 MNHEY, CDR2 SVGAGI. The CDR3, as DNA: TGTGCCAGCAGTCGGGACAGAGCCGGGGCCAACGTCCTGACTTTC. Translated, it gives CASSRDRAGANVLTF.